This is a list of T cell receptor beta chains from one sample in a study of T-cell memory formation after mild COVID-19. Using its own MiXCR run on the 5' RACE reads, TCRdb lists one record per CDR3 protein. Seen here are 60,000 to 65,000 distinct CDR3 sequences, around 10% observed once, and the top ten hold 0.95% to 1.3%. Specimen: PBMCs or a T cell subset sorted from them (not recorded which). These receptor sequences come from a man younger than 35 who had mild COVID-19 (a few samples of this study predate the infection). Cell type and time point are not known. CDR3s include the opening cysteine and the closing phenylalanine or tryptophan. A D gene is named only where the DNA matches it firmly. Clone size is stated in some rows and not others, as once, few, many or a class when expanded.

>-|TRBV2|TRBJ1-1|-
TGTGCCAGCAGTTTGGAGCAGGGTGGCACTGAAGCTTTCTTT
CASSLEQGGTEAFF
>-|TRBV7-8|TRBJ1-5|-
TGTGCCAGCAGCTTAGCATATAGCAATCAGCCCCAGCATTTT
CASSLAYSNQPQHF
>-|TRBV4-1|TRBJ2-2|many
TGCGCCAGCAGCCAAGACAGTGGTGGGGCCGGGGAGCTGTTTTTT
CASSQDSGGAGELFF
>TRBD1|TRBV5-1|TRBJ2-5|-
TGCGCCAGCAGTCCCGGGACAGGGGGATTCGGGGAGACCCAGTACTTC
CASSPGTGGFGETQYF
>TRBD1|TRBV30|TRBJ1-1|-
TGTGCCTGGAGTGCCGCCGGGACAGTCGCTTTCTTT
CAWSAAGTVAFF
>-|TRBV5-1|TRBJ2-7|-
TGCGCCAGCAGCTTGCGGGGCCCCAGGGACGAGCAGTACTTC
CASSLRGPRDEQYF
>-|TRBV18|TRBJ2-5|-
TGTGCCAGCTCACCTCCACCGGGCCGAGGGTTTGTGGGGTACCAAGAGACCCAGTACTTC
CASSPPPGRGFVGYQETQYF
>-|TRBV4-2|TRBJ2-5|-
TGTGCCAGCAGCCCCCAGGTTGTTCAAGAGACCCAGTACTTC
CASSPQVVQETQYF
>TRBD2|TRBV4-3|TRBJ2-1|many
TGCGCCAGCAGCTCCGGGACTAGCGGGGGGGCCTACAATGAGCAGTTCTTC
CASSSGTSGGAYNEQFF
>-|TRBV4-1|TRBJ2-1|-
TGCGCCAGCAGTCAGGGAAGGTTGAGGGGGGGCAGCTCCTACAATGAGCAGTTCTTC
CASSQGRLRGGSSYNEQFF
>TRBD1|TRBV2|TRBJ1-2|few
TGTGCCAGCGGACGTCAGGGGGCAAGCTATGGCTACACCTTC
CASGRQGASYGYTF
>-|TRBV12-3/TRBV12-4|TRBJ2-7|few
TGTGCCAGCCGAATTGACCATCAAACTGAAGAGCAGTACTTC
CASRIDHQTEEQYF
>TRBD1|TRBV20-1|TRBJ2-5|few
TGCAGTGCTAGACCCCACAGGGGCCCCCAAGAGACCCAGTACTTC
CSARPHRGPQETQYF
>-|TRBV7-2|TRBJ1-2|few
TGTGCCAGCAGCCAACCCAGGGGAGAACATGGCTACACCTTC
CASSQPRGEHGYTF
>TRBD2|TRBV20-1|TRBJ2-3|-
TGCAGTGCTACTAGCGGGGGGGAATCCTCCACAGATACGCAGTATTTT
CSATSGGESSTDTQYF
>-|TRBV12-3/TRBV12-4|TRBJ1-1|few
TGTGCCAGCAAAAAGAGGGCACAAGACACTGAAGCTTTCTTT
CASKKRAQDTEAFF
>TRBD1|TRBV6-5|TRBJ2-1|-
TGTGCCAGCAGTTACTCCGGGACAGTCTCCTACAATGAGCAGTTCTTC
CASSYSGTVSYNEQFF
>-|TRBV7-2|TRBJ2-3|-
TGTGCCAGCAGCTTACTGGGTTGGGCTAGCACAGATACGCAGTATTTT
CASSLLGWASTDTQYF
>-|TRBV5-1|TRBJ2-3|few
TGCGCCAGCAGCTTGGAGGGGCGGTTTAGCACAGATACGCAGTATTTT
CASSLEGRFSTDTQYF